In this sample, the clone carrying this T cell receptor (beta chain) turned up once. These data belong to a study of blood T cells in healthy people across ages. About the research overall: T cells yielded about one barcoded beta molecule per two cells through template switching.

With a J-beta primer mix and a sample-barcoded 5' primer, a second PCR ran about 7 to 11 cycles. TCRdb analysed the 5' RACE reads with MiXCR anew, one entry per CDR3 protein. Found here are 800,000 to 1,300,000 distinct CDR3 sequences, roughly a quarter of them singletons; the top ten hold 0.65% to 0.95%. Germline V CDR1 and CDR2: MNHEY, SMNVEV (reference sequence). V shed 1 base and J 0 bases; nucleotides not matched to a gene: 4. This CDR3 region has 16 residues. These same records also appear under a second study, on T cells of mothers and their children. As reported in that work: Biologically related mothers and children overlapped slightly more than unrelated pairs, a non-significant difference.

V is TRBV27 and J is TRBJ2-3; 7 nucleotides match TRBD2. The receptor was isolated from a girl aged 2 to 10 in good health. The source material was blood. This CDR3 is CASSLYGGSSTDTQYF. The CDR3, as DNA: TGTGCCAGCAGTTTATACGGGGGGTCCAGCACAGATACGCAGTATTTT.